The 23 T cell receptor beta chains below were found in one sample sequenced in a study of vaccination and CD4 T cells after COVID-19. The Oncomine TCR Beta short-read assay sequenced DNA from cultured CD4+ T cells. TCRdb reprocessed the PCR reads with MiXCR, giving one entry per CDR3 protein. The sample yields 15,000 to 25,000 distinct CDR3 sequences, around 52% seen once. The sample's treatment: roughly 10-day PBMC culture with coronavirus spike peptide pools or control peptides (ViraFEST assay). These receptors lack a known antigen. Material: CD4+ T cells from blood, cultured in vitro. These receptors were taken from a human donor who had recovered from COVID-19.

V usage is TRBV7-2 and J usage is TRBJ2-3, with D hard to call. Germline V CDR1 and CDR2: SGHTA, FQGNSA. The CDR3 is made up of 20 amino acids. V was pared by 3 bases and J by 5 bases, with 30 bases between. The CDR3 DNA reads as TGTGCCAGCAGCTTTGTGGTACCCCCCCGAAGCCAACCTACGAGAGATACGCAGTATTTT. This gives the protein CASSFVVPPRSQPTRDTQYF.

The CDR3 bases are TGTGCCAGCAGTGCAACCCCGGGGGAGACCCAGTACTTC. Translation: CASSATPGETQYF. The chain carries TRBV25-1 and TRBJ2-5; maybe TRBD2 (5 bases). V was cut by 4 bases and J by 5 bases, with 11 bases left in between. From germline, CDR1 is MGHDK and CDR2 SYGVNS. This CDR3 has 13 amino acids.

The sample holds a few counts of this clonotype. CDR3 DNA: TGTGCCAGCAGCTCGGACAGCATGCAGCCCCAGCATTTT. This encodes CASSSDSMQPQHF. The chain has TRBV14 and TRBJ1-5, with D tentatively TRBD1 (6 bases). Germline V gene lookup returns CDR1 SGHDN and CDR2 FVKESK. This CDR3 region has 13 residues. The V gene lost 5 bases and the J gene lost 7 bases, with 12 bases spanning the gap.

The rearrangement joins TRBV12-3 or TRBV12-4 to TRBJ2-2, with TRBD2 as a possible D gene (6 bases). The CDR3 extends over 14 amino acids. Trimming cost V 3 bases and J 1 base, with 6 bases left between them. The CDR3 protein is CASSLGGNTGELFF. CDR3 DNA sequence: TGTGCCAGCAGTTTGGGGGGGAACACCGGGGAGCTGTTTTTT.

This clonotype is deemed medium-sized. V and J are TRBV7-2 and TRBJ1-5; the D is unclear. Germline CDR1 and CDR2: SGHTA and FQGNSA. The CDR3 is made up of 13 amino acids. V lost 5 bases and J 3 bases, leaving 8 bases between the germline ends. The CDR3 DNA sequence: TGTGCCAGCAGCCCCGATTACAATCAGCCCCAGCATTTT. Its translation: CASSPDYNQPQHF.

This sequence joins TRBV6-1 and TRBJ1-5; tentative D call: TRBD1 (5 bases). The germline gives CDR1 MNHNS, CDR2 SASEGT. The ends were cut back, 3 bases at V and 0 bases at J, with 21 bases in the middle. This CDR3 region has 19 residues. The CDR3: CASSDPRQGTTYSNQPQHF. For the CDR3, the DNA is TGTGCCAGCAGTGATCCTAGGCAGGGTACTACATATAGCAATCAGCCCCAGCATTTT.

This chain links TRBV29-1 with TRBJ1-5; 11 positions agree with TRBD1. This CDR3 comprises 14 residues. From germline, CDR1 is SQVTM and CDR2 ANQGSEA. Trimming at V came to 6 bases and at J to 3 bases, leaving 4 bases not matched to a gene. The CDR3, as DNA: TGCAGCGTCCTGGACAGGGGGCCCAATCAGCCCCAGCATTTT. This sequence encodes CSVLDRGPNQPQHF.

The gene calls are TRBV12-3 or TRBV12-4 and TRBJ2-2; TRBD2 matches 8 bases. J lost 1 base, V lost 1 base, and 5 bases had no gene match. The CDR3 contains 17 residues. The CDR3 protein is CASSLGGLAGNTGELFF. DNA of the CDR3: TGTGCCAGCAGTTTAGGGGGGCTAGCGGGGAACACCGGGGAGCTGTTTTTT.

This clonotype appeared a few times. The chain has TRBV2 and TRBJ1-2; unclear D gene. Germline lookup yields CDR1 SNHLY and CDR2 FYNNEI. The CDR3 extends over 14 amino acids. Trimming shortened V by 6 bases and J by 2 bases, and 13 bases separated the two germline ends. The CDR3 DNA is TGTGCCAGCAGAGCAAGGACGGGAAACTATGGCTACACCTTC. This codes for CASRARTGNYGYTF. The full variable domain, completed using reference TRBV2 and TRBJ1-2, is EPEVTQTPSHQVTQMGQEVILRCVPISNHLYFYWYRQILGQKVEFLVSFYNNEISEKSEIFDDQFSVERPDGSNFTLKIRSTKLEDSAMYFCASRARTGNYGYTFGSGTRLTVV.

The chain carries TRBV24-1 and TRBJ2-5; TRBD1 might be the D (5 bases). This CDR3 contains 15 residues. The V gene's germline CDR1 is KGHDR and CDR2 SFDVKD. Trimming removed 2 bases at V and 5 bases at J, with 14 bases between. The CDR3 coding sequence is TGTGCCACCAGTGATTCTTTCAGGGCAGGTGAGACCCAGTACTTC. Translation: CATSDSFRAGETQYF.

The CDR3, as DNA: TGTGCCATCAGCCGGGACCCCAATCAGCCCCAGCATTTT. Protein sequence: CAISRDPNQPQHF. The V gene is TRBV10-3, the J gene TRBJ1-5, with a possible D match to TRBD1 (5 bases). This CDR3 region has 13 residues. Trimming took off 6 bases at V and 3 bases at J, with 9 bases between the two ends. From germline, CDR1 is ENHRY and CDR2 SYGVKD.

This sequence joins TRBV2 and TRBJ2-2; 7 bases align to TRBD1. The trim removed 8 bases at V and 5 bases at J, leaving 8 bases unmatched. CDR3 length: 14 amino acids. CDR1 is SNHLY, CDR2 FYNNEI, per germline. This CDR3 is CASLEQGFTGELFF. The CDR3 DNA reads TGTGCCAGCTTAGAACAGGGGTTTACCGGGGAGCTGTTTTTT.

This chain links TRBV6-5 with TRBJ1-6, with D possibly being TRBD1 (6 bases). Trimming took off 4 bases at V and 7 bases at J, with 11 bases between the two ends. The CDR3 contains 14 residues. Germline V gene lookup returns CDR1 MNHEY and CDR2 SVGAGI. CDR3 in DNA: TGTGCCAGCAGTTTGGACGGGGGCAATTCACCCCTCCACTTT. This gives the protein CASSLDGGNSPLHF.

The rearrangement links TRBV11-1 to TRBJ1-1, with D hard to call. From germline, CDR1 is SGHAT and CDR2 FQDESV (reference sequence). V gave up 6 bases and J gave up 1 base, with 9 bases separating them. This CDR3 is built from 13 residues. The CDR3 region is CASSPHQNTEAFF. In DNA, the CDR3 is TGTGCCAGCAGTCCTCATCAGAACACTGAAGCTTTCTTT.

In nucleotides, the CDR3 is TGTGCCAGCAGCTACGGACAGGGACGCGATGAGCAGTTCTTC. Its translation: CASSYGQGRDEQFF. The chain employs TRBV7-9 and TRBJ2-1; 8 bases agree with TRBD1. CDR3 length equals 14 residues. J was trimmed by 8 bases and V by 4 bases; bases with no gene match: 7. Germline CDR1 and CDR2: SEHNR and FQNEAQ (reference sequence).

This chain joins TRBV19 and TRBJ1-1, with 10 nucleotides matching TRBD1. Germline V gene data show CDR1 as LNHDA and CDR2 as SQIVND (reference sequence). The CDR3 loop spans 13 amino acids. Germline trimming cut 4 bases from V and 11 bases from J; bases unmatched to any gene: 7. DNA for the CDR3: TGTGCCAGTAGTAATGGACAGGGGGGTTCGGCTTTCTTT. Its translation: CASSNGQGGSAFF.

The rearrangement joins TRBV28 to TRBJ1-2; 9 bases match TRBD1. CDR1 and CDR2 (germline): MDHEN, SYDVKM. With 10 bases clipped from V and 5 bases from J, the junction kept 8 bases outside the gene matches. The CDR3 consists of 13 residues. The CDR3 DNA reads TGTGCCATTACGGACGGGACAGGGTATGGCTACACCTTC. The encoded protein is CAITDGTGYGYTF.

By sample share, this clonotype is medium-sized (0.01 to 0.1%). The rearrangement joins TRBV7-2 to TRBJ1-5; D is uncertain. The CDR3 consists of 12 residues. Germline CDR1 SGHTA, CDR2 FQGNSA. Between the trimmed V and J ends, which lost 5 bases and 3 bases, there was a span of 5 bases. The CDR3 nucleotides are TGTGCCAGCAGCGTCTACAATCAGCCCCAGCATTTT. It encodes CASSVYNQPQHF.

This clonotype was detected only a few times. V and J are TRBV19 and TRBJ1-5; TRBD1 agrees at 7 bases. Unmatched junction bases numbered 5, after V lost 3 bases and J lost 0 bases. Germline assignment: CDR1 LNHDA and CDR2 SQIVND (reference sequence). The CDR3 covers 16 residues. CDR3 in DNA: TGTGCCAGTAGTATTCAGGGGGGGTATAGCAATCAGCCCCAGCATTTT. It specifies CASSIQGGYSNQPQHF.

The chain joins TRBV18 to TRBJ1-2; D is possibly TRBD1 (6 bases). The CDR3 runs 11 residues. Per the germline V gene, CDR1 is KGHSH and CDR2 is LQKENI. Deletions cut 3 bases from V and 7 bases from J, with 6 bases between. The CDR3 nucleotides read TGTGCCAGCTCACCGGACAGTGGCTACACCTTC. It specifies CASSPDSGYTF.

In its sample, this clonotype was seen once. The chain joins TRBV6-1 to TRBJ1-6, with no clear D. This CDR3 comprises 14 residues. The germline gives CDR1 MNHNS, CDR2 SASEGT. The V end was cut by 5 bases, the J end by 7 bases, with 12 bases between. The CDR3 spells CASSRDRENSPLHF. As DNA, the CDR3 is TGTGCCAGCAGTAGAGACCGGGAAAATTCACCCCTCCACTTT.

The CDR3 nucleotides are TGTGCCAGCAGCCTGGAGGGGGCAACCGATACGCAGTATTTT. The encoded protein is CASSLEGATDTQYF. The chain links TRBV6-4 to TRBJ2-3; a possible D gene is TRBD1 (7 bases). CDR1 MRHNA and CDR2 SNTAGT come from the germline V gene. The ends were cut back, 6 bases at V and 6 bases at J, with 16 bases in the middle. CDR3 length: 14 residues.

V is TRBV5-1 and J is TRBJ1-5; TRBD1 aligns across 7 bases. This CDR3 contains 14 residues. With 7 bases clipped from V and 9 bases from J, the junction kept 13 bases outside the gene matches. The germline V gene encodes CDR1 SGHRS and CDR2 YFSETQ. The CDR3 reads CASHDREYERPQHF. The CDR3, as DNA: TGCGCCAGCCACGACAGGGAATACGAAAGGCCCCAGCATTTT.